The clone carrying this T cell receptor (beta chain) was observed many times. This sample is drawn from a study of regulatory T cells in long-lasting Graves disease. Arm-PCR of CDR3 regions with iRepertoire HTBI primers generated TCR beta libraries. Via MiXCR, TCRdb re-called the multiplex PCR reads, giving one row per CDR3 protein. This table holds more than 450,000 distinct CDR3 sequences, 15% to 20% found once. The ends lost 2 bases at V and 0 bases at J; junction bases unmatched: 7. From germline, CDR1 is GTSNPN and CDR2 SVGIG (reference sequence). CDR3 length: 16 residues. Described time point: newly diagnosed GD, antithyroid drugs for less than 3 months. Scientists built the TCR library using RNA that was extracted from PBMCs. These data were also reused for a study on T cells in Graves' hyperthyroidism and ophthalmopathy. That study reports: Using the HTBI primer set, a first-round RT-PCR was run on the TCR CDR3.

The V gene is TRBV30, the J gene TRBJ2-3, with 8 bases matching TRBD2. This sample comprised peripheral blood mononuclear cells (PBMCs), obtained at new diagnosis, from a patient treated with antithyroid drugs. This receptor was identified in a middle-aged man with Graves disease. The CDR3 DNA follows: TGTGCCTGGAGTATATTAGCGGGATATAGCACAGATACGCAGTATTTT. Encoded protein: CAWSILAGYSTDTQYF.